This entry features one T cell receptor (beta chain) sequence. Its cognate antigen is unknown. The data stem from a study of cytomegalovirus exposure and HLA in healthy donors. The junction had 7 bases not matched to a gene; V was cut back by 0 bases and J by 7 bases. From germline, CDR1 is SGHDT and CDR2 YYEEEE. The CDR3 extends over 16 amino acids. The PCR was carried out with 60 Vbeta primers and 13 Jbeta primers. Profiling relied on immunoSEQ multiplex PCR, and the TCRdb table lists in-frame clones only, not all of them. In the table there are around 140,000 clones, around 72% of which are singletons. The study, taken as a whole, reports: As was reported, the HLA-A and HLA-B alleles of most subjects were accurately predicted from TCR beta sequences. In a later analysis, common viral pathogens appeared linked to several of the most significant clusters. The analysis excluded some indistinguishable V segments, including TRBV6-2 and TRBV6-3.

The sequence was obtained from a young woman in good health and CMV-seronegative. The chain employs TRBV5-6 and TRBJ1-5; 10 bases are a match to TRBD1. The specimen was PBMCs. The CDR3: CASSLGQGASVQPQHF. CDR3 sequence (DNA): TGTGCCAGCAGCTTGGGACAGGGGGCTTCGGTACAGCCCCAGCATTTT.